Following are 26 T cell receptor beta chains from one sample sequenced in a study of human T cells and chemical hapten exposure. MiXCR, run by TCRdb on the RACE reads, gives a single entry per CDR3 protein. The repertoire has 57,000 or so distinct CDR3 sequences, approximately 10% of them found once; the top ten carry 4%. Time point given: pre-sensitization, week 0. The sample's treatment: therapeutic diphenylcyclopropenone sensitization with weekly scalp DPC. This material consisted of whole blood, taken in connection with sensitization to the hapten diphenylcyclopropenone (DPC). These receptors all stem from a woman aged 40 to 50 with alopecia areata. Some clones in this sample may be carry-over from other donors' samples.

This chain uses TRBV6-2 or TRBV6-3 with TRBJ1-5; D remains unclear. The ends were cut back, 6 bases at V and 0 bases at J, with 9 bases in the middle. This CDR3 has 14 amino acids. Germline CDR1 MNHEY, CDR2 SVGEGT. CDR3 region: CASRGDYSNQPQHF. CDR3 bases: TGTGCCAGCAGAGGAGATTATAGCAATCAGCCCCAGCATTTT.

This clonotype was seen ten or more times. V gene TRBV6-6 combines with J gene TRBJ1-3; D gene unclear. The CDR3 covers 14 residues. Looked up from germline, CDR1 is MNHNY and CDR2 is SVGAGI (reference sequence). V was cut by 4 bases and J by 3 bases, with 10 bases left in between. CDR3 nucleotides: TGTGCCAGCAGTTTACAGCAGTTTGGAAACACCATATATTTT. Residues: CASSLQQFGNTIYF.

This clonotype was detected ten times or more. The chain joins TRBV5-1 to TRBJ2-1; D is unresolved. Germline V CDR1 and CDR2: SGHRS, YFSETQ. Trimming took 4 bases from V and 6 from J, leaving 17 bases between them. The CDR3 runs to 15 residues. In DNA form, the CDR3 reads TGCGCCAGCAGCCCGAGTTCGGGTGGGCTCAATGAGCAGTTCTTC. Its protein is CASSPSSGGLNEQFF.

This clonotype was seen a handful of times. V and J are TRBV29-1 and TRBJ2-1; no clear D gene. The CDR3 is 12 amino acids. Germline V gene lookup returns CDR1 SQVTM and CDR2 ANQGSEA. Trimming stripped 7 bases from V and 8 bases from J, with 15 bases between. The CDR3 DNA reads TGCAGCGGAACTAACGGTGAGGATGAGCAGTTCTTC. Its translation is CSGTNGEDEQFF.

This clonotype was detected many times. V and J are TRBV7-9 and TRBJ2-7; 7 nucleotides line up with TRBD2. This CDR3 spans 16 amino acids. Trimming took 6 bases from V and 1 from J; bases not matched to a gene: 12. CDR1 is SEHNR and CDR2 is FQNEAQ in the germline V gene (reference sequence). In DNA, the CDR3 is TGTGCCAGCAGACAACCGGGGACTACACAGTCCTACGAGCAGTACTTC. It codes for CASRQPGTTQSYEQYF.

The rearrangement joins TRBV3-1 to TRBJ1-1; D ambiguous. Trimming left V 5 bases short and J 6 bases short, with 13 bases between. Per germline, CDR1 LGHDT and CDR2 YNNKEL (reference sequence). The CDR3 extends over 13 amino acids. The CDR3: CASSSFQDAEAFF. The CDR3 bases are TGTGCCAGCAGCTCATTTCAGGACGCTGAAGCTTTCTTT.

This clonotype was recorded a few times. The chain joins TRBV20-1 to TRBJ2-1; TRBD1 matches 7 bases. Germline V gene lookup returns CDR1 DFQATT and CDR2 SNEGSKA (reference sequence). CDR3 length: 15 amino acids. The CDR3 nucleotides are TGCACACCAAATTGGCGAGACAGGGACCACAATGAGCAGTTCTTC. Translation: CTPNWRDRDHNEQFF.

This clonotype was seen repeatedly, ten times or more. The V and J genes are TRBV7-2 and TRBJ2-2; D might be TRBD1 (5 bases). The germline V gene has CDR1 SGHTA and CDR2 FQGNSA. The V end lost 6 bases, the J end lost 4 bases, and 12 bases lay between the germline ends. The CDR3 consists of 14 residues. CDR3 in DNA: TGTGCCAGCAGTCCAGGGCCAGGCACCGGGGAGCTGTTTTTT. Translated, it gives CASSPGPGTGELFF.

The rearrangement joins TRBV11-2 to TRBJ2-1; D call uncertain. The germline V gene encodes CDR1 SGHAT and CDR2 FQNNGV. CDR3 length: 13 amino acids. Trimming took 5 bases from V and 1 from J, leaving 6 bases between them. The CDR3 spells CASSPQSYNEQFF. In nucleotides, the CDR3 is TGTGCCAGCAGCCCCCAGTCCTACAATGAGCAGTTCTTC.

The V gene is TRBV7-6, the J gene TRBJ2-2; no clear D gene. The CDR3 loop spans 17 amino acids. Looked up from germline, CDR1 is SGHVS and CDR2 is FNYEAQ. The V end lost 4 bases, the J end lost 0 bases, and 15 bases lay between the germline ends. The CDR3 region is CASSSSGRTANTGELFF. In nucleotides, the CDR3 is TGTGCCAGCAGCTCCTCCGGACGGACCGCGAACACCGGGGAGCTGTTTTTT. Variable domain in full (rest from reference TRBV7-6 and TRBJ2-2): GAGVSQSPRYKVTKRGQDVALRCDPISGHVSLYWYRQALGQGPEFLTYFNYEAQQDKSGLPNDRFSAERPEGSISTLTIQRTEQRDSAMYRCASSSSGRTANTGELFFGEGSRLTVL.

This chain uses TRBV6-5 with TRBJ2-3; 10 bases are a match to TRBD2. Trimming at V came to 6 bases and at J to 4 bases, leaving 4 bases not matched to a gene. CDR3 length: 14 residues. CDR1 is MNHEY and CDR2 is SVGAGI in the germline V gene. For the CDR3, the DNA is TGTGCCAGCAGCAGCGGGAGGGCCGCAGATACGCAGTATTTT. Encoded protein: CASSSGRAADTQYF.

This clonotype came up many times. The chain links TRBV20-1 to TRBJ2-2; possibly TRBD2 for D (5 bases). The germline V gene has CDR1 DFQATT and CDR2 SNEGSKA (reference sequence). The CDR3 runs to 14 residues. Trimming took 5 bases from V and 1 from J, leaving 11 bases between them. The CDR3 sequence: CSASTGMNTGELFF. The CDR3 bases are TGCAGTGCTTCGACCGGGATGAACACCGGGGAGCTGTTTTTT.

The chain employs TRBV7-2 and TRBJ2-5; D not resolved. Germline V gives CDR1 SGHTA, CDR2 FQGNSA. V was cut by 1 base and J by 9 bases, with 6 bases left in between. The length of the CDR3 is 11 residues. The CDR3 coding sequence is TGTGCCAGCAGCTTAGGTCGGGCCCAGTACTTC. Translating it yields CASSLGRAQYF. Drawing the rest from reference TRBV7-2 and TRBJ2-5, the complete variable domain is GAGVSQSPSNKVTEKGKDVELRCDPISGHTALYWYRQSLGQGLEFLIYFQGNSAPDKSGLPSDRFSAERTGGSVSTLTIQRTQQEDSAVYLCASSLGRAQYFGPGTRLLVL.

This clonotype was found many times. The CDR3 reads CASSLQVQPQHF. In DNA form, the CDR3 reads TGTGCCAGCAGTCTTCAGGTCCAGCCCCAGCATTTT. This chain uses TRBV28 with TRBJ1-5; D remains ambiguous. The germline V and J ends were trimmed by 5 bases and 7 bases, with 9 bases remaining between them. The germline V gene has CDR1 MDHEN and CDR2 SYDVKM. There are 12 residues in the CDR3.

This clonotype was picked up a small number of times. The V gene is TRBV2, the J gene TRBJ2-1, with TRBD2 matching over 11 bases. Germline V gene lookup returns CDR1 SNHLY and CDR2 FYNNEI. This CDR3 is built from 18 residues. The J segment lost 2 bases and the V segment lost 7 bases, leaving 13 bases of the junction unmatched. The CDR3 nucleotides are TGTGCCAGCATCTTTGGGCTAGCGGGGGGCCTCACCTACAATGAGCAGTTCTTC. This codes for CASIFGLAGGLTYNEQFF.

This clonotype came up a few times. This chain joins TRBV29-1 and TRBJ2-1; 7 nucleotides line up with TRBD2. V lost 5 bases, J lost 4 bases, and 11 bases stayed unmatched. Germline assignment: CDR1 SQVTM and CDR2 ANQGSEA. The CDR3 totals 15 residues. The CDR3 DNA is TGCAGCGTTCATTCTTCCCCGGGGGGATACAATGAGCAGTTCTTC. It translates to CSVHSSPGGYNEQFF.

This clonotype was detected a few times. The chain couples TRBV20-1 to TRBJ1-2; D gene ambiguous. The CDR3 runs to 13 residues. CDR1 is DFQATT, CDR2 SNEGSKA, per germline (reference sequence). Trimming took 0 bases from V and 3 from J, leaving 8 bases between them. This chain's CDR3 is CSAREGGDYGYTF. The CDR3 DNA reads TGCAGTGCTAGAGAGGGTGGGGACTATGGCTACACCTTC.

The chain recombines TRBV9 with TRBJ2-1; D unresolved. CDR1 SGDLS and CDR2 YYNGEE come from the germline V gene. This CDR3 is built from 16 residues. The V end lost 0 bases, the J end lost 0 bases, and 10 bases lay between the germline ends. The chain's CDR3 is CASSVVSVSSYNEQFF. The CDR3 nucleotides read TGTGCCAGCAGCGTAGTATCGGTAAGCTCCTACAATGAGCAGTTCTTC. The full variable domain, its missing parts supplied by reference TRBV9 and TRBJ2-1, is DSGVTQTPKHLITATGQRVTLRCSPRSGDLSVYWYQQSLDQGLQFLIQYYNGEERAKGNILERFSAQQFPDLHSELNLSSLELGDSALYFCASSVVSVSSYNEQFFGPGTRLTVL.

This clonotype was seen a few times. The rearrangement links TRBV11-2 to TRBJ2-1; 7 bases align to TRBD1. The CDR3 totals 15 residues. CDR1 is SGHAT, CDR2 FQNNGV, per germline. Unmatched junction bases numbered 4, after V lost 2 bases and J lost 3 bases. CDR3 amino acids: CASSLRQGVYNEQFF. In DNA, the CDR3 is TGTGCCAGCAGCTTACGGCAGGGGGTCTACAATGAGCAGTTCTTC.

This clonotype turned up a few times. CDR3 DNA sequence: TGTGCCAGCAGTCAGGGGACAGGGGAGTGGAATGAGCAGTTCTTC. Its protein is CASSQGTGEWNEQFF. V and J are TRBV5-4 and TRBJ2-1, with 10 positions matching TRBD1. V was clipped by 5 bases and J by 7 bases; unmatched bases: 9. The CDR3 spans 15 residues. CDR1 is SGHNT and CDR2 is YYREEE in the germline V gene (reference sequence).

This clonotype was detected a few times. The V gene is TRBV2, the J gene TRBJ2-2; tentative D call: TRBD1 (5 bases). The V end lost 7 bases, the J end lost 1 base, and 10 bases lay between the germline ends. Germline assignment: CDR1 SNHLY and CDR2 FYNNEI. The CDR3 spans 14 residues. The CDR3: CASKVQGNTGELFF. CDR3 DNA sequence: TGTGCCAGCAAAGTCCAGGGGAACACCGGGGAGCTGTTTTTT.

This clonotype was detected many times. J is TRBJ2-1 and V is TRBV29-1; D remains ambiguous. The CDR3 runs 12 residues. V lost 1 base and J lost 8, with 9 bases in between. CDR1 and CDR2 (germline): SQVTM, ANQGSEA. The CDR3 region is CSVEGDLDEQFF. CDR3 coding DNA: TGCAGCGTTGAAGGGGATTTGGATGAGCAGTTCTTC.

This chain links TRBV6-5 with TRBJ2-7, with D perhaps TRBD1 or TRBD2 (5 bases each). The CDR3 has 14 residues. Germline V lookup: CDR1 MNHEY, CDR2 SVGAGI. Trimming pared 6 bases from V and 0 bases from J, leaving 12 bases between. CDR3 sequence reads: CASSRRGVSYEQYF. Here the CDR3 DNA reads TGTGCCAGCAGCCGAAGAGGGGTCTCCTACGAGCAGTACTTC.

This clonotype has ten or more counts. The rearrangement links TRBV19 to TRBJ1-1, with D possibly matching TRBD1 (5 bases). CDR1 is LNHDA, CDR2 SQIVND, per germline (reference sequence). The ends were cut back, 7 bases at V and 1 base at J, with 10 bases in the middle. This CDR3 is built from 13 residues. DNA of the CDR3: TGTGCCAGTATTGGCGGGGCGAACACTGAAGCTTTCTTT. This sequence encodes CASIGGANTEAFF.

A few counts support this clonotype. The chain uses TRBV11-3 and TRBJ2-1; D is ambiguous. Trimming cost V 3 bases and J 10 bases, with 10 bases left between them. The CDR3 sequence is 12 residues long. Germline V gene data show CDR1 as SGHNT and CDR2 as YENEEA. As DNA, the CDR3 is TGTGCCAGCAGCTTCACTGACCTAGAGCAGTTCTTC. It specifies CASSFTDLEQFF.

This clonotype was recorded a few times. This chain links TRBV7-7 with TRBJ2-1; 7 positions agree with TRBD2. The CDR3 is 15 residues long. V dropped 5 bases and J dropped 3; count of bases not matched to a gene: 7. Germline V gene sequence: CDR1 SSHAT, CDR2 FNYEAQ (reference sequence). CDR3 amino acids: CASSPQGGGYNEQFF. The DNA for the CDR3 is TGTGCCAGCAGCCCTCAAGGCGGGGGCTACAATGAGCAGTTCTTC.